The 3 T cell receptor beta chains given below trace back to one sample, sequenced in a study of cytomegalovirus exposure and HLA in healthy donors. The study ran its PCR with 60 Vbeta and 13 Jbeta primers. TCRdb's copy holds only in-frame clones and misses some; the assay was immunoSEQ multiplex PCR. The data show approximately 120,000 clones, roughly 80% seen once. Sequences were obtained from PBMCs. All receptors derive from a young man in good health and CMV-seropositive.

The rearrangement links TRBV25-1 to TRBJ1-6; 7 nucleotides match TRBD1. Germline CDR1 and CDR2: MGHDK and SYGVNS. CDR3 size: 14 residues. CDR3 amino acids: CASRIGGHNSPLHF. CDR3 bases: TGTGCAAGTCGTATAGGGGGCCATAATTCACCCCTCCACTTT.

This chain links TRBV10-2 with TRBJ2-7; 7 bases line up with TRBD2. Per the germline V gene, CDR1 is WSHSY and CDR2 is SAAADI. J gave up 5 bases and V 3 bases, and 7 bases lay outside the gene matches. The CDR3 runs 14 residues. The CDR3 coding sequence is TGCGCCAGCAGTGACTTAAGCGGGAAGAACGAGCAGTACTTC. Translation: CASSDLSGKNEQYF.

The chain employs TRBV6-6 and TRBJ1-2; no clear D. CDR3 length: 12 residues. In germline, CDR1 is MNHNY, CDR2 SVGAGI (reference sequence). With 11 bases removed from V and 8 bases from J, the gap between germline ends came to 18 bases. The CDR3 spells CAAHGEGRGYTF. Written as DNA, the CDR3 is TGTGCCGCCCATGGGGAAGGGAGAGGCTACACCTTC.